This T cell receptor (beta chain) was observed in a study of Ad26.COV2.S vaccination and SARS-CoV-2 variants. Study-wide context: The donor was enrolled in the Ad26.COV2.S arm of the COV1001 trial.

Indicated treatment: over 15 received Ad26.COV2.S at low or high dose, single or two shots; several received placebo; per-sample allocation not given. Samples were taken on day 63 after the first vaccine or placebo injection. The table came from immunoSEQ multiplex PCR; TCRdb's copy has only in-frame clones and leaves some out. The data show about 400,000 clones, 75% to 90% seen once. The CDR3 consists of 12 residues. The sequence came from a person aged 18 to 59 who received the Ad26.COV2.S COVID-19 vaccine or a placebo. The gene calls are TRBV21-1 and TRBJ2-3; the table names TRBD2, a call not compared with the DNA. TRBV21-1 is a documented pseudogene. The specimen comprised peripheral blood, sampled in a trial of Ad26.COV2.S vaccine versus placebo. CDR3 nucleotides: TGTGCCAGCAGCAAATCCGGGGGTACGCAGTATTTT. Protein product: CASSKSGGTQYF.